The 20 T cell receptor beta chains below all came from one sample that was sequenced in a study of T cell changes during pregnancy in multiple sclerosis. Clones were sequenced by immunoSEQ multiplex PCR, and TCRdb holds only the in-frame ones, with some missing. The sample lists about 42,000 clones, approximately 96% occurring once. Source: peripheral blood, taken in the second trimester of pregnancy. Receptors originate from a female donor with multiple sclerosis, enrolled in a pregnancy study.

The CDR3 loop is CASSERDSNQPQHF. The CDR3 bases are TGTGCCAGCAGCGAGAGAGATAGCAATCAGCCCCAGCATTTT. The rearrangement joins TRBV9 to TRBJ1-5, with no clear D. Germline-derived CDR1 and CDR2 are SGDLS and YYNGEE. Trimming shortened V by 3 bases and J by 0 bases, and 7 bases separated the two germline ends. This CDR3 has 14 residues.

The table lists this clone with a count of one. The rearrangement links TRBV15 to TRBJ1-2; 8 positions match TRBD1. This CDR3 has 14 residues. The germline gives CDR1 LNHNV, CDR2 YYDKDF (reference sequence). The V and J ends lost 5 bases and 7 bases, in that order; junction bases with no gene match: 9. The CDR3 region is CATSARQGTGGYTF. In DNA, the CDR3 is TGTGCCACCAGCGCCCGACAGGGGACAGGTGGCTACACCTTC.

The V and J genes are TRBV7-8 and TRBJ1-3; D is undetermined. Germline V gene lookup returns CDR1 SGHVS and CDR2 FQNEAQ. The CDR3 runs 15 residues. V was clipped by 1 base and J by 0 bases, with 7 bases between them. CDR3 protein: CASSLGSASGNTIYF. DNA for the CDR3: TGTGCCAGCAGCTTAGGCAGTGCCTCTGGAAACACCATATATTTT.

The chain joins TRBV5-5 to TRBJ2-1; 11 nucleotides match TRBD2. The ends lost 4 bases at V and 9 bases at J; junction bases unmatched: 9. In germline, CDR1 is SGHKS, CDR2 YYEKEE (reference sequence). This CDR3 has 15 amino acids. The CDR3 region is CASSVVAGGPTEQFF. CDR3 in DNA: TGTGCCAGCAGCGTCGTAGCGGGAGGGCCCACTGAGCAGTTCTTC.

The chain carries TRBV4-1 and TRBJ1-2; 12 positions match TRBD1. This CDR3 contains 17 residues. Germline V CDR1 and CDR2: MGHRA, YSYEKL. Trimming at V came to 0 bases and at J to 6 bases, leaving 8 bases not matched to a gene. The CDR3 DNA is TGCGCCAGCAGCCAAGATCAGGGGACAGGGGGCGCAAATGGCTACACCTTC. Translation: CASSQDQGTGGANGYTF.

The chain uses TRBV20-1 and TRBJ2-7; a possible D gene is TRBD1 (5 bases). Germline CDR1 and CDR2: DFQATT and SNEGSKA (reference sequence). The CDR3 covers 11 residues. The CDR3 here is CGGDLGDEQYF. Written as DNA, the CDR3 is TGCGGTGGGGATCTAGGGGACGAGCAGTACTTC.

The rearrangement joins TRBV10-3 to TRBJ2-1, with D perhaps TRBD1 (5 bases). Deletions cut 0 bases from V and 6 bases from J, with 12 bases between. Germline V lookup: CDR1 ENHRY, CDR2 SYGVKD. The CDR3 contains 15 residues. This CDR3 is CAISESQQGSNEQFF. CDR3 nucleotides: TGTGCCATCAGTGAGTCCCAGCAGGGTAGCAATGAGCAGTTCTTC.

The J gene is TRBJ2-6, the V gene TRBV2; D possibly corresponds to TRBD1 (5 bases). CDR1 and CDR2 (germline): SNHLY, FYNNEI. This CDR3 comprises 15 residues. Trimming left V 3 bases short and J 7 bases short, with 13 bases between. The CDR3 DNA sequence: TGTGCCAGCAGTGAGAGACAGAGAGTAGCCAACGTCCTGACTTTC. Translating it yields CASSERQRVANVLTF. Full variable domain (remainder filled in from reference TRBV2 and TRBJ2-6): EPEVTQTPSHQVTQMGQEVILRCVPISNHLYFYWYRQILGQKVEFLVSFYNNEISEKSEIFDDQFSVERPDGSNFTLKIRSTKLEDSAMYFCASSERQRVANVLTFGAGSRLTVL.

The chain combines TRBV6-5 with TRBJ2-7, with D possibly matching TRBD2 (5 bases). Trimming left V 8 bases short and J 3 bases short, with 17 bases between. The germline V gene encodes CDR1 MNHEY and CDR2 SVGAGI. The CDR3 runs to 14 residues. The CDR3 nucleotides are TGTGCCAGCGCAAGAGAGGGAGCGGACTACGAGCAGTACTTC. It yields the protein CASAREGADYEQYF.

This clone was counted a single time. Other DNA sequences from this sample encode an identical CDR3 as well. The rearrangement joins TRBV4-1 to TRBJ1-2, with TRBD1 matching 10 bases. Germline V gene data show CDR1 as MGHRA and CDR2 as YSYEKL. V lost 0 bases and J lost 4; bases outside the gene matches: 11. The CDR3 covers 18 residues. CDR3 protein: CASSQERDRGLRAYGYTF. CDR3 nucleotides: TGCGCCAGCAGCCAAGAGCGGGACAGGGGACTCCGAGCCTATGGCTACACCTTC.

This chain uses TRBV7-3 with TRBJ2-3, with TRBD2 matching 13 bases. Germline assignment: CDR1 SGHTA and CDR2 FQGTGA. V trimming: 4 bases; J trimming: 4 bases; junction bases outside the gene matches: 11. The CDR3 totals 18 residues. The CDR3 loop is CASSSPKTSGRRADTQYF. CDR3 DNA sequence: TGTGCCAGCAGCTCTCCTAAGACTAGCGGGAGGCGGGCAGATACGCAGTATTTT.

Notes on this clone: A read error may produce the germline difference seen at one junction end. This chain connects TRBV7-3 to TRBJ2-2; no definite D call. CDR1 is SGHTA, CDR2 FQGTGA, per germline. There are 13 residues in the CDR3. CDR3 amino acids: CARRWPESGELFF. For the CDR3, the DNA is TGTGCCCGCAGATGGCCGGAGTCCGGGGAGCTGTTTTTT. The variable domain in full, completed from reference TRBV7-3 and TRBJ2-2, reads GAGVSQTPSNKVTEKGKYVELRCDPISGHTALYWYRQSLGQGPEFLIYFQGTGAADDSGLPNDRFFAVRPEGSVSTLKIQRTERGDSAVYLCARRWPESGELFFGEGSRLTVL.

V usage is TRBV6-6 and J usage is TRBJ1-1; maybe TRBD1 (5 bases). Germline CDR1 is MNHNY and CDR2 is SVGAGI (reference sequence). There are 13 residues in the CDR3. Trimming removed 2 bases from V and 10 bases from J, with 14 bases in between. The CDR3 spells CASSYGAGQRAFF. CDR3 sequence (DNA): TGTGCCAGCAGTTACGGGGCAGGTCAGCGAGCTTTCTTT.

The V and J genes are TRBV9 and TRBJ1-1, with D possibly TRBD1 on 5 matching bases. V lost 2 bases to trimming and J lost 7 bases, with 18 bases between them. The germline V gene has CDR1 SGDLS and CDR2 YYNGEE. CDR3 length equals 15 residues. Written as DNA, the CDR3 is TGTGCCAGCAGCGTCGCCCCAGGGTTGGGTGATGAAGCTTTCTTT. It translates to CASSVAPGLGDEAFF.

The chain joins TRBV7-3 to TRBJ2-1; 7 bases are shared with TRBD2. Germline assignment: CDR1 SGHTA and CDR2 FQGTGA. After removal of 5 bases from V and 6 bases from J, the junction contained 7 bases not matched to a gene. The CDR3 length is 14 residues. The DNA for the CDR3 is TGTGCCAGCAGCCGAGGACTAGTCTCCAATGAGCAGTTCTTC. Its translation: CASSRGLVSNEQFF.

The chain links TRBV19 to TRBJ1-2; TRBD1 aligns across 10 bases. The ends lost 4 bases at V and 4 bases at J; junction bases unmatched: 12. CDR3 size: 17 residues. Germline CDR1 is LNHDA and CDR2 is SQIVND (reference sequence). CDR3 region: CASSTFTGTGVTYGYTF. CDR3 sequence (DNA): TGTGCCAGTAGTACCTTCACCGGGACAGGGGTTACCTATGGCTACACCTTC.

The genes are TRBV5-1 and TRBJ1-1, with 9 bases aligning to TRBD1. The CDR3 covers 14 residues. The ends lost 4 bases at V and 5 bases at J; junction bases unmatched: 6. Germline CDR1 SGHRS, CDR2 YFSETQ. CDR3 protein: CASSVQGATTEAFF. The CDR3 coding sequence is TGCGCCAGCAGCGTACAGGGGGCAACGACTGAAGCTTTCTTT.

This rearrangement joins TRBV19 to TRBJ2-2, with TRBD2 matching 11 bases. The germline V gene encodes CDR1 LNHDA and CDR2 SQIVND (reference sequence). The CDR3 extends over 18 amino acids. V gave up 3 bases and J gave up 4 bases; unmatched junction bases: 10. CDR3 sequence (DNA): TGTGCCAGTAGTATGGGTAGCGGGGGGGCCTTGGGCACCGGGGAGCTGTTTTTT. This translates into CASSMGSGGALGTGELFF.

The V call is TRBV6-6, the J call TRBJ2-3; 8 positions agree with TRBD2. Losses at the gene ends were 5 bases for V and 3 bases for J; bases not matched to a gene: 7. The germline CDR1 and CDR2 sequences are MNHNY and SVGAGI (reference sequence). This CDR3 comprises 15 residues. CDR3 sequence (DNA): TGTGCCAGCAGTGTGCTAGGCGGGAGGACAGATACGCAGTATTTT. This translates into CASSVLGGRTDTQYF.

The chain combines TRBV5-1 with TRBJ2-7; D might be TRBD1 (5 bases). Between the trimmed V and J ends, which lost 0 bases and 0 bases, there was a span of 10 bases. The germline V gene encodes CDR1 SGHRS and CDR2 YFSETQ. The CDR3 covers 15 residues. CDR3 DNA: TGCGCCAGCAGCTTGGAAGGGGTCCCCTCCTACGAGCAGTACTTC. This encodes CASSLEGVPSYEQYF.